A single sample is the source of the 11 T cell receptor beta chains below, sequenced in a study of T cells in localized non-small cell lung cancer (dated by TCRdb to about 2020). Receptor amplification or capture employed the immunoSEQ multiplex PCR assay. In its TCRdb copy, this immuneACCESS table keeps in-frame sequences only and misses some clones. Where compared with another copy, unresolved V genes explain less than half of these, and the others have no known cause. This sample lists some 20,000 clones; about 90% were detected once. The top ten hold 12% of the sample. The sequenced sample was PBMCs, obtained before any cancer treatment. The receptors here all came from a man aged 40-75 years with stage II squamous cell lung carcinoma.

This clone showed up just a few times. DNA for the CDR3: TGTGCCATCAGGGACTCCTACGAGCAGTACTTC. Protein: CAIRDSYEQYF. V usage is TRBV10-3 and J usage is TRBJ2-7; D gene unclear. CDR1 ENHRY and CDR2 SYGVKD come from the germline V gene. Trimming took 6 bases from V and 0 from J, leaving 3 bases between them. The CDR3 is made up of 11 amino acids.

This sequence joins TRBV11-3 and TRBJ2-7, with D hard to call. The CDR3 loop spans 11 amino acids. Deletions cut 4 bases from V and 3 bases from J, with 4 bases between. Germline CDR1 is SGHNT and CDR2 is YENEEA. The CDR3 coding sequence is TGTGCCAGCAGCTCCCACTACGAGCAGTACTTC. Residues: CASSSHYEQYF.

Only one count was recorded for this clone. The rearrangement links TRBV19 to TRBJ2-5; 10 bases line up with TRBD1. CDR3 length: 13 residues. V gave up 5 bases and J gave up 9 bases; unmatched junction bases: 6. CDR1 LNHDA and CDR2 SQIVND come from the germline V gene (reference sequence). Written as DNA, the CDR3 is TGTGCCAGTAGTGCAGGACAGGGGGGATCCCAGTACTTC. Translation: CASSAGQGGSQYF.

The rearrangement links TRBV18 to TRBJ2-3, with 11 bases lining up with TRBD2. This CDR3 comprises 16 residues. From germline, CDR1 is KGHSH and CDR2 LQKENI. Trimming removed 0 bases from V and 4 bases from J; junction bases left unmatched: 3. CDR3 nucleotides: TGTGCCAGCTCACCACCCGCTAGCGGGGGGCCAGATACGCAGTATTTT. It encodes CASSPPASGGPDTQYF.

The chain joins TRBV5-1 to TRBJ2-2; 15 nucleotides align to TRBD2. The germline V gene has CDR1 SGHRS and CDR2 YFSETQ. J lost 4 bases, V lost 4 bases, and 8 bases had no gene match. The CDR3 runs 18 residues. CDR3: CASSPGLAGGFSTGELFF. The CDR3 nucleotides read TGCGCCAGCAGCCCGGGACTAGCGGGGGGATTTAGCACCGGGGAGCTGTTTTTT.

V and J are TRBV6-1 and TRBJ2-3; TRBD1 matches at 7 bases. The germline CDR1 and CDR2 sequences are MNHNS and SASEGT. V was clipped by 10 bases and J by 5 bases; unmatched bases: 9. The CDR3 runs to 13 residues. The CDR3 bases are TGTGCCATTCCGGGACAGCTGTTAGATACGCAGTATTTT. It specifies CAIPGQLLDTQYF.

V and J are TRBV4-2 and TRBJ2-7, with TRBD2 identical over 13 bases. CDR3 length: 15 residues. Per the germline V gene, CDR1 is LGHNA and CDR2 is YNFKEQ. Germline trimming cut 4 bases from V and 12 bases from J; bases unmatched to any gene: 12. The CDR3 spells CASSPTSGGAESPYF. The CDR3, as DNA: TGTGCCAGCAGCCCCACTAGCGGGGGGGCTGAGTCCCCGTACTTC.

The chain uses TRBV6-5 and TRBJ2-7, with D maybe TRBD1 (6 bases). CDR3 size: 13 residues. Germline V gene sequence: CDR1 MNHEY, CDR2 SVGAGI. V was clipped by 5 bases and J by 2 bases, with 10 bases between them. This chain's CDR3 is CASSPTGTYEQYF. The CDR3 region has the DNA TGTGCCAGCAGTCCCACAGGGACCTACGAGCAGTACTTC.

The CDR3 sequence: CSVLVSGDTQYF. The CDR3 bases are TGCAGCGTTTTAGTCTCGGGGGATACGCAGTATTTT. This sequence joins TRBV29-1 and TRBJ2-3, with a tentative D call TRBD2 (5 bases). The ends were cut back, 5 bases at V and 6 bases at J, with 12 bases in the middle. Germline V gives CDR1 SQVTM, CDR2 ANQGSEA. The CDR3 runs 12 residues.

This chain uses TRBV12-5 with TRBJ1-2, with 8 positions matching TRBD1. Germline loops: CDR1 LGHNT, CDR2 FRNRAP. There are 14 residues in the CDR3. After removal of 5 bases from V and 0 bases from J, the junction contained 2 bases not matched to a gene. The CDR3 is CASGVGQANYGYTF. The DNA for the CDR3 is TGTGCTAGTGGTGTGGGACAGGCTAACTATGGCTACACCTTC.

The CDR3 sequence is CASSRDRGEPQHF. In DNA, the CDR3 is TGTGCCAGCTCCCGGGACAGGGGTGAGCCCCAGCATTTT. The chain links TRBV18 to TRBJ1-5, with 10 bases lining up with TRBD1. This CDR3 has 13 amino acids. The V segment lost 6 bases and the J segment 8 bases; nucleotides outside the gene matches: 4. The germline CDR1 and CDR2 sequences are KGHSH and LQKENI.